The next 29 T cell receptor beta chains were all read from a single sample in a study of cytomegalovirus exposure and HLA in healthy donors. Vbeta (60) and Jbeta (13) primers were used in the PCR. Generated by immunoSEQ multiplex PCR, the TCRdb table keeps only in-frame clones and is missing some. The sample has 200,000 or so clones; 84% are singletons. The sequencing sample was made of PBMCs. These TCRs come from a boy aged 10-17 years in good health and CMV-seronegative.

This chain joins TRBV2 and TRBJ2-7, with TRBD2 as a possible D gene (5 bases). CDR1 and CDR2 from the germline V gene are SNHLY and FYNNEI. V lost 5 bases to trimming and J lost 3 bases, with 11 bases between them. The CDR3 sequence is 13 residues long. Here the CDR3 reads CASSPRTHYEQYF. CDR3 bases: TGTGCCAGCAGTCCCAGGACTCACTACGAGCAGTACTTC. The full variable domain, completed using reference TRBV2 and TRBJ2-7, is EPEVTQTPSHQVTQMGQEVILRCVPISNHLYFYWYRQILGQKVEFLVSFYNNEISEKSEIFDDQFSVERPDGSNFTLKIRSTKLEDSAMYFCASSPRTHYEQYFGPGTRLTVT.

The CDR3 reads CASKVDGVNTEAFF. CDR3 bases: TGTGCCAGTAAAGTAGACGGGGTGAACACTGAAGCTTTCTTT. The chain combines TRBV19 with TRBJ1-1, with D uncertain. The CDR3 runs 14 residues. The germline V gene has CDR1 LNHDA and CDR2 SQIVND (reference sequence). V was cut by 7 bases and J by 0 bases, with 12 bases left in between. Looking up the rest from reference TRBV19 and TRBJ1-1 gives the full variable domain: DGGITQSPKYLFRKEGQNVTLSCEQNLNHDAMYWYRQDPGQGLRLIYYSQIVNDFQKGDIAEGYSVSREKKESFPLTVTSAQKNPTAFYLCASKVDGVNTEAFFGQGTRLTVV.

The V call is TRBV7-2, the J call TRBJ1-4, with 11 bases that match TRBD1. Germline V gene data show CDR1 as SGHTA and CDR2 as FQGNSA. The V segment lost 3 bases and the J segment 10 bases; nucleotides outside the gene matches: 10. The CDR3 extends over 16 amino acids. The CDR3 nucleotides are TGTGCCAGCAGCTTCGGACCCGGGACAGGGGGACGAAAACTGTTTTTT. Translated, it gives CASSFGPGTGGRKLFF.

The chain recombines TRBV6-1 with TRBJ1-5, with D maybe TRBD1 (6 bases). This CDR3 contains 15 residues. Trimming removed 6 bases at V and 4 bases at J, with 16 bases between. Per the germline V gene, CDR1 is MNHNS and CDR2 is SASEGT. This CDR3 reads CASRGLGQSNQPQHF. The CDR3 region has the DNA TGTGCCAGCAGGGGCCTAGGACAGTCAAATCAGCCCCAGCATTTT.

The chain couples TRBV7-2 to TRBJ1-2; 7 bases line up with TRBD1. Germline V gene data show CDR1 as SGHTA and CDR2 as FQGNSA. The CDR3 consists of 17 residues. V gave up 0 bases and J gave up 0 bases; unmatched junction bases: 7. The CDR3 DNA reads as TGTGCCAGCAGCTTAGCAACCGGGACAGCCACTAACTATGGCTACACCTTC. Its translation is CASSLATGTATNYGYTF.

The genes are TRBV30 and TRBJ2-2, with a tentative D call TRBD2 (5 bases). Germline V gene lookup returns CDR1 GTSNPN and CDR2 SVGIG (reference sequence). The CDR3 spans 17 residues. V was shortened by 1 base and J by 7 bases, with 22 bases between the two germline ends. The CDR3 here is CAWSGNPGPTEDGELFF. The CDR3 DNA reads TGTGCCTGGAGTGGGAACCCGGGCCCCACGGAGGACGGGGAGCTGTTTTTT. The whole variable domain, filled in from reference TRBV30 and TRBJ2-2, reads SQTIHQWPATLVQPVGSPLSLECTVEGTSNPNLYWYRQAAGRGLQLLFYSVGIGQISSEVPQNLSASRPQDRQFILSSKKLLLSDSGFYLCAWSGNPGPTEDGELFFGEGSRLTVL.

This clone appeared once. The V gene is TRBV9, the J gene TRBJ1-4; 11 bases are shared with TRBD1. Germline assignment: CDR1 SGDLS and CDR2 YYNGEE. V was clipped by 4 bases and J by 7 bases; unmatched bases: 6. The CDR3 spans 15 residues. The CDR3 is CASSPRTGGSEKLFF. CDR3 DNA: TGTGCCAGCAGCCCTCGGACAGGGGGCTCTGAAAAACTGTTTTTT.

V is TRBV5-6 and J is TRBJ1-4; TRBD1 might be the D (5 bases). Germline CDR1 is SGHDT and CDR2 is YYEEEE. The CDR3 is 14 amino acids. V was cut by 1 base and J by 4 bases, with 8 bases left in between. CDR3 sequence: CASSLWGSNEKLFF. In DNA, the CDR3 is TGTGCCAGCAGCTTGTGGGGCAGTAATGAAAAACTGTTTTTT.

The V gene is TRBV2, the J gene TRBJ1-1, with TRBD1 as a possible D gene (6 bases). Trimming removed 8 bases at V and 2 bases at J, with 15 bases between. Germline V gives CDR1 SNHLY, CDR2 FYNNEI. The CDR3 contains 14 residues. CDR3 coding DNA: TGTGCCAGCCGCGGGGGCGGAAAAAACACTGAAGCTTTCTTT. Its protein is CASRGGGKNTEAFF.

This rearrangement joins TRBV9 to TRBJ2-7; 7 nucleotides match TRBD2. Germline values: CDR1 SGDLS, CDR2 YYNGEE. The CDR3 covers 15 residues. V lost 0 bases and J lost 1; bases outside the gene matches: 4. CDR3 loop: CASSVAAAGSYEQYF. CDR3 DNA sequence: TGTGCCAGCAGCGTAGCGGCAGCGGGGTCCTACGAGCAGTACTTC.

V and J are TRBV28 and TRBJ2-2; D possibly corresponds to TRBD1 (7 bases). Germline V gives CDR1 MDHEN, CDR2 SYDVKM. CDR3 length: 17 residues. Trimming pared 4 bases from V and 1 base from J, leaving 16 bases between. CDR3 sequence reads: CASSWDWTGLNTGELFF. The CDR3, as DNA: TGTGCCAGCAGTTGGGACTGGACAGGATTGAACACCGGGGAGCTGTTTTTT.

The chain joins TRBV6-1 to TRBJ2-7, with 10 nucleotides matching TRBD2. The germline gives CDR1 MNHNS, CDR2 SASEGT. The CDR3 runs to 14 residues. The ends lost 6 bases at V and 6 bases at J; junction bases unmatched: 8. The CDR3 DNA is TGTGCCAGCAGGAGAGGACTAGCGGAGCTCGAGCAGTACTTC. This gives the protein CASRRGLAELEQYF.

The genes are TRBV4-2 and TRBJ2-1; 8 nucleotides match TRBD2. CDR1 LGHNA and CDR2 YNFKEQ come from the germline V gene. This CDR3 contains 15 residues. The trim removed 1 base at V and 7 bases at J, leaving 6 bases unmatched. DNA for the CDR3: TGTGCCAGCAGCCAAGTAGGCGGGAGGATTAATGAGCAGTTCTTC. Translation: CASSQVGGRINEQFF.

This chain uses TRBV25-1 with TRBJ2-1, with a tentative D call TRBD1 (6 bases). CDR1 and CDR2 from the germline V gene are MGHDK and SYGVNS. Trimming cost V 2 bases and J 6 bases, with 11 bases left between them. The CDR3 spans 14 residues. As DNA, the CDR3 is TGTGCCAGCAGTGAACATCGACAGGTCAATGAGCAGTTCTTC. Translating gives CASSEHRQVNEQFF.

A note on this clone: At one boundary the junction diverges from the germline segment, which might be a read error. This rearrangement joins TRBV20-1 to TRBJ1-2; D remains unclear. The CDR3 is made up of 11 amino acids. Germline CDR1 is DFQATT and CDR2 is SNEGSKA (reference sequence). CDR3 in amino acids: CSARDRLGLSF. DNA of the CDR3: TGCAGTGCTAGAGATCGGCTGGGCCTTTCCTTC.

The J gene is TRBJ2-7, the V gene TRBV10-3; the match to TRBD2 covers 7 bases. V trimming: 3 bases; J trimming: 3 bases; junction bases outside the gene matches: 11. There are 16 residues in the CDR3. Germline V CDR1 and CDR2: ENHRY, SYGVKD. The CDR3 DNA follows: TGTGCCATCAGTGACACTGTAGCGGGCGCCTACTACGAGCAGTACTTC. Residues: CAISDTVAGAYYEQYF.

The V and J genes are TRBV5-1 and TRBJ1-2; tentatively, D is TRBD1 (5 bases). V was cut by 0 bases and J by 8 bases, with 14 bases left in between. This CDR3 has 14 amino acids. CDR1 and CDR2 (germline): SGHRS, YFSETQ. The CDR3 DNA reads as TGCGCCAGCAGCTTGGGGGGCCAGGTCGGGGGCTACACCTTC. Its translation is CASSLGGQVGGYTF.

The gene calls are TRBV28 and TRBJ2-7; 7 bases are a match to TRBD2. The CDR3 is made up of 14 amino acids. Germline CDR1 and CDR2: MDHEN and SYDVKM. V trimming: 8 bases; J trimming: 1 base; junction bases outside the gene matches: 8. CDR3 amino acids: CASPPSGSSYEQYF. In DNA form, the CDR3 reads TGTGCCAGCCCCCCTAGCGGATCGTCCTACGAGCAGTACTTC. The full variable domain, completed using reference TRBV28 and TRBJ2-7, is DVKVTQSSRYLVKRTGEKVFLECVQDMDHENMFWYRQDPGLGLRLIYFSYDVKMKEKGDIPEGYSVSREKKERFSLILESASTNQTSMYLCASPPSGSSYEQYFGPGTRLTVT.

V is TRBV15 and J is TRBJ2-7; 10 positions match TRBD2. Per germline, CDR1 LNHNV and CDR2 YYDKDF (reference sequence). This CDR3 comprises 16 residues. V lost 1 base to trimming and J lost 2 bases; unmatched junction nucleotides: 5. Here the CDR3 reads CATSRAERGGPYEQYF. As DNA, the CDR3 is TGTGCCACCAGCAGAGCGGAGCGGGGGGGTCCCTACGAGCAGTACTTC.

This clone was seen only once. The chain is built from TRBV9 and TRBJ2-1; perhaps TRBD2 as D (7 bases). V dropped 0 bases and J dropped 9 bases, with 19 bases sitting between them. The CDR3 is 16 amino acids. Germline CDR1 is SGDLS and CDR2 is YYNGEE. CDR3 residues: CASSVATGGPDGEQFF. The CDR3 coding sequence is TGTGCCAGCAGCGTAGCTACGGGGGGCCCCGACGGTGAGCAGTTCTTC.

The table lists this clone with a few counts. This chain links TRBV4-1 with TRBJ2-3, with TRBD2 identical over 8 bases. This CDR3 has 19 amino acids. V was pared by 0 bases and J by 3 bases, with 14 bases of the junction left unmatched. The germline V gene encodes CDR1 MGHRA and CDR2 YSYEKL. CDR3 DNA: TGCGCCAGCAGCCAAGACGGCGCGGGAGGCCCTTTGGGGACAGATACGCAGTATTTT. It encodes CASSQDGAGGPLGTDTQYF.

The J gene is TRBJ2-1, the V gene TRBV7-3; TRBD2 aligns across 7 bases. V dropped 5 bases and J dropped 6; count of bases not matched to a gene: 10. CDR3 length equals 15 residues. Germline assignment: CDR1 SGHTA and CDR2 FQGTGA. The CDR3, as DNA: TGTGCCAGCAGCCACAGCGGGACGGCGGGCAATGAGCAGTTCTTC. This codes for CASSHSGTAGNEQFF.

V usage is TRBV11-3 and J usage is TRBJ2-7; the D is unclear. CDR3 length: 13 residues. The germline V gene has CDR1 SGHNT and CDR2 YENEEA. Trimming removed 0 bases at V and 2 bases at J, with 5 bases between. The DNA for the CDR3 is TGTGCCAGCAGCTTAGACAGTACCTACGAGCAGTACTTC. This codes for CASSLDSTYEQYF.

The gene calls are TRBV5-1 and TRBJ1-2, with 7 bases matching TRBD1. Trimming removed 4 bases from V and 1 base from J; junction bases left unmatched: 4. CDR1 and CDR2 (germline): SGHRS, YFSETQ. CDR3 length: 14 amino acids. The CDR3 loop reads CASSARDSNYGYTF. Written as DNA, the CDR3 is TGCGCCAGCAGCGCGAGGGACAGTAACTATGGCTACACCTTC. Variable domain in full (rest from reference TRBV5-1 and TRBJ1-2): KAGVTQTPRYLIKTRGQQVTLSCSPISGHRSVSWYQQTPGQGLQFLFEYFSETQRNKGNFPGRFSGRQFSNSRSEMNVSTLELGDSALYLCASSARDSNYGYTFGSGTRLTVV.

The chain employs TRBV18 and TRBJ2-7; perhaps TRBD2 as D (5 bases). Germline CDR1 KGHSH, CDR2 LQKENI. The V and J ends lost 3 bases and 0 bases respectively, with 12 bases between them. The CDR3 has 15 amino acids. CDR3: CASSPLAPSSYEQYF. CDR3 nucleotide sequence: TGTGCCAGCTCACCCTTAGCGCCCAGCTCCTACGAGCAGTACTTC.

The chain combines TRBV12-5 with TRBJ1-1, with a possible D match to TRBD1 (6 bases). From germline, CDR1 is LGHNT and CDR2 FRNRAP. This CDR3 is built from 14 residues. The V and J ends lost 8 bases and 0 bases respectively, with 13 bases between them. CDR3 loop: CASQGSTMNTEAFF. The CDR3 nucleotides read TGTGCTAGTCAGGGGTCCACCATGAACACTGAAGCTTTCTTT.

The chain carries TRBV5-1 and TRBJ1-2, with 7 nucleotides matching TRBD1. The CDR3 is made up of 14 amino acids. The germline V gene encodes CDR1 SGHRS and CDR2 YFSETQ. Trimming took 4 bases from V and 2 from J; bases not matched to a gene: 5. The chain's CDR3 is CASSLTTGNYGYTF. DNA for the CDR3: TGCGCCAGCAGCCTAACGACAGGGAACTATGGCTACACCTTC. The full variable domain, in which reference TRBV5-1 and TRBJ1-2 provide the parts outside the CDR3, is KAGVTQTPRYLIKTRGQQVTLSCSPISGHRSVSWYQQTPGQGLQFLFEYFSETQRNKGNFPGRFSGRQFSNSRSEMNVSTLELGDSALYLCASSLTTGNYGYTFGSGTRLTVV.

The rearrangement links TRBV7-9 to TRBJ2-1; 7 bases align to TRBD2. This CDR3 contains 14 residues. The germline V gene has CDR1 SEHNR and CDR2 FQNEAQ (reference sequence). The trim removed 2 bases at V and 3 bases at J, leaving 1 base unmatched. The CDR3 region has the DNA TGTGCCAGCAGCTTACGGGACTACTACAATGAGCAGTTCTTC. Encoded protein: CASSLRDYYNEQFF.

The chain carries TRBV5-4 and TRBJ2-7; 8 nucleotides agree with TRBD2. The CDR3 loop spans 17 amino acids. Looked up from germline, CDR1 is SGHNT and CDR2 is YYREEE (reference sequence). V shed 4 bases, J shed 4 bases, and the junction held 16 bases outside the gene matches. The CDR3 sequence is CASSLGTTGGAGYEQYF. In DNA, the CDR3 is TGTGCCAGCAGCCTAGGGACTACCGGGGGGGCAGGGTACGAGCAGTACTTC.